This T cell receptor (beta chain) was sequenced during a study of T cells in Graves' hyperthyroidism and ophthalmopathy. General study findings and limits: Separation of ophthalmopathy from stable hyperthyroidism was achieved by a 13 V-J model. Before onset, ophthalmopathy was predicted by the model a median approximately 6.6 months earlier. Researchers found most expanded thyroid clonotypes above 0.001 in blood as well.

The authors took PBMCs from roughly 9.7 ml fresh peripheral blood. This clonotype was seen a few times. The antigen is not known. RNA transcripts served as the template for amplifying TCR beta CDR3 regions. First-round RT-PCR targeting the TCR CDR3 was performed with the HTBI primer set. Each CDR3 protein gets one entry after TCRdb re-called the multiplex PCR reads with MiXCR. The sample consists of some 700,000 distinct CDR3 sequences, approximately 15% of them appearing once. CDR1 is WSHSY, CDR2 SAAADI, per germline. With V trimmed by 7 bases and J by 0 bases, 5 bases remained unmatched. The CDR3 contains 14 residues.

The receptor was isolated from a man aged 45 to 65 with Graves' hyperthyroidism. Material: blood. This chain links TRBV10-2 with TRBJ1-2; TRBD1 matches 7 bases. The CDR3 region is CASNPGGPNYGYTF. DNA of the CDR3: TGCGCCAGCAACCCAGGGGGTCCTAACTATGGCTACACCTTC.